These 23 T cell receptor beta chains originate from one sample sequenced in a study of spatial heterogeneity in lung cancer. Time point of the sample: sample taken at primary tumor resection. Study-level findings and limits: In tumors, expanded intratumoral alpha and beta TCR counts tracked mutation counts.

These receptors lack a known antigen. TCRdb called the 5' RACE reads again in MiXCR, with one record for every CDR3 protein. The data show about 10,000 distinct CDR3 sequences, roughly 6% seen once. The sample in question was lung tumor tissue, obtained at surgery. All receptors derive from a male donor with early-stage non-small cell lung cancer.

The CDR3 bases are TGCAGTGCTAGTGGGGGGCCCAGACTAGCGAAGGAGCAGTTCTTC. This encodes CSASGGPRLAKEQFF. The chain couples TRBV20-1 to TRBJ2-1, with 8 bases aligning to TRBD2. J lost 10 bases, V lost 3 bases, and 14 bases had no gene match. The CDR3 loop spans 15 amino acids. CDR1 DFQATT and CDR2 SNEGSKA come from the germline V gene (reference sequence).

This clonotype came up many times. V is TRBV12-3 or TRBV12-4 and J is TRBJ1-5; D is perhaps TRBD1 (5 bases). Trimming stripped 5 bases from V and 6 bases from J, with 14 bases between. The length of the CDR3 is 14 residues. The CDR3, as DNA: TGTGCCAGCAGTCACAGGTCTCGCGGTCAGCCCCAGCATTTT. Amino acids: CASSHRSRGQPQHF.

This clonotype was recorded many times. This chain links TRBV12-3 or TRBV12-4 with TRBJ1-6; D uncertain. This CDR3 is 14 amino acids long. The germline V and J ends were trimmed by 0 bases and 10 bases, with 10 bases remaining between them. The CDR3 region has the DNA TGTGCCAGCAGTTTAGCCGGGAGAGGGTCACCCCTCCACTTT. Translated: CASSLAGRGSPLHF.

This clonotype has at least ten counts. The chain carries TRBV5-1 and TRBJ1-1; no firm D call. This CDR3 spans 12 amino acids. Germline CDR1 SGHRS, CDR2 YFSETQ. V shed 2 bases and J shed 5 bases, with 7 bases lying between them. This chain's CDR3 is CASSFSKTEAFF. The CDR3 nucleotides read TGCGCCAGCAGCTTTTCCAAAACTGAAGCTTTCTTT.

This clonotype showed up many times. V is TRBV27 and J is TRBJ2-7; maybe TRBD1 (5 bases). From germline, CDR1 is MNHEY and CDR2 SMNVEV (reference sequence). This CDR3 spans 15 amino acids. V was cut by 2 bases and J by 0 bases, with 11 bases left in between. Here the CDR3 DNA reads TGTGCCAGCAGTTTAAAAGGGGCCAGCTCCTACGAGCAGTACGTC. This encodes CASSLKGASSYEQYV.

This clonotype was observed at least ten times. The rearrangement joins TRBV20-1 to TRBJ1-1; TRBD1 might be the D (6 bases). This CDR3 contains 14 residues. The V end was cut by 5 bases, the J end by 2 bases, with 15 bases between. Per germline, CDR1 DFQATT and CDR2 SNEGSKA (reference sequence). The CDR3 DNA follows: TGCAGTGCTGACGTGTGGGGGCCAAACACTGAAGCTTTCTTT. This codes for CSADVWGPNTEAFF.

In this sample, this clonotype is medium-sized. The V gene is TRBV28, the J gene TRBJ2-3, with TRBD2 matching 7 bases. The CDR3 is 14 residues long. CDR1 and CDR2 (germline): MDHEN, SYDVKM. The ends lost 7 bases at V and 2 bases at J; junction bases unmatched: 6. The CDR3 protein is CASKNGGFTDTQYF. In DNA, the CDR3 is TGTGCCAGCAAGAACGGGGGGTTCACAGATACGCAGTATTTT.

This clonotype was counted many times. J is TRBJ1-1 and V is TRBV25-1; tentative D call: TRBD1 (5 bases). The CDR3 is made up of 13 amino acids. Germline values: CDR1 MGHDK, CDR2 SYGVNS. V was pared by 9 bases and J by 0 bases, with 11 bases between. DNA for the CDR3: TGTGCCAGTCAAGACAGCATGAACACTGAAGCTTTCTTT. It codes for CASQDSMNTEAFF. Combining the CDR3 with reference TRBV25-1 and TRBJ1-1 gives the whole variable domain EADIYQTPRYLVIGTGKKITLECSQTMGHDKMYWYQQDPGMELHLIHYSYGVNSTEKGDLSSESTVSRIRTEHFPLTLESARPSHTSQYLCASQDSMNTEAFFGQGTRLTVV.

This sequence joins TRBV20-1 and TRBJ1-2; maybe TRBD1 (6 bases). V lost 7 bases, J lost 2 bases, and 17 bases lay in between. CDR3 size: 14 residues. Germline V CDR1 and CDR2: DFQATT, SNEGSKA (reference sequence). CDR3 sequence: CSVLSVQGNYGYTF. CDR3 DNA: TGCAGTGTCTTGTCGGTACAGGGCAACTATGGCTACACCTTC.

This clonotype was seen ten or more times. In DNA form, the CDR3 reads TGTGCCAGCAGTCTGACTAGCGGGAATGCCGGGGAGCTGTTTTTT. Translating gives CASSLTSGNAGELFF. The chain couples TRBV27 to TRBJ2-2; TRBD2 agrees at 11 bases. Trimming removed 5 bases from V and 6 bases from J; junction bases left unmatched: 5. The germline CDR1 and CDR2 sequences are MNHEY and SMNVEV (reference sequence). The CDR3 sequence is 15 residues long.

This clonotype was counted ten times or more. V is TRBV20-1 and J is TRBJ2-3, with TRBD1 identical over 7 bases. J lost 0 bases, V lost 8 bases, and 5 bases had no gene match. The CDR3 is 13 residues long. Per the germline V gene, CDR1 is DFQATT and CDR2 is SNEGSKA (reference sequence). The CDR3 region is CSLPGQSTDTQYF. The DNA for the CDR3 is TGCAGTCTACCGGGACAGAGCACAGATACGCAGTATTTT.

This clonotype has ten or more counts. For the CDR3, the DNA is TGTGCCAGCAGACCTCGAGGGTACGAGCAGTACTTC. Amino acids: CASRPRGYEQYF. The V gene is TRBV27, the J gene TRBJ2-7, with a tentative D call TRBD2 (5 bases). Per germline, CDR1 MNHEY and CDR2 SMNVEV (reference sequence). The CDR3 runs 12 residues. V lost 6 bases to trimming and J lost 4 bases, with 10 bases between them.

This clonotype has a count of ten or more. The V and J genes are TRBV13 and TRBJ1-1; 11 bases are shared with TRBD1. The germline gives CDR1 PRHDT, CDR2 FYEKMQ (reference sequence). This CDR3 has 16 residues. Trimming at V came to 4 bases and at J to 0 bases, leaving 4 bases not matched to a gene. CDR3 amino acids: CASSSGTGGLNTEAFF. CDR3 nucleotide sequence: TGTGCCAGCAGCTCCGGGACAGGGGGGTTGAACACTGAAGCTTTCTTT. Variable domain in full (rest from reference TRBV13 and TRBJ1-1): AAGVIQSPRHLIKEKRETATLKCYPIPRHDTVYWYQQGPGQDPQFLISFYEKMQSDKGSIPDRFSAQQFSDYHSELNMSSLELGDSALYFCASSSGTGGLNTEAFFGQGTRLTVV.

As DNA, the CDR3 is TGTGCCAGCAGTTACGGGCAGGGTGTCTACGAGCAGTACTTC. This encodes CASSYGQGVYEQYF. The gene calls are TRBV6-5 and TRBJ2-7; D possibly corresponds to TRBD1 (5 bases). The length of the CDR3 is 14 residues. The V and J ends lost 2 bases and 3 bases respectively, with 11 bases between them. Germline CDR1 is MNHEY and CDR2 is SVGAGI.

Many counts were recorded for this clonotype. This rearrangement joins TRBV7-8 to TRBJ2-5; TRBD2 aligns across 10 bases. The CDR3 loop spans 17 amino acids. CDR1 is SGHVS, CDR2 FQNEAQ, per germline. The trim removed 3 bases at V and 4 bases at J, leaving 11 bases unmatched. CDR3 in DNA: TGTGCCAGCAGCTTGGGATCACTAGCGGGGTGGGGAGAGACCCAGTACTTC. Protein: CASSLGSLAGWGETQYF.

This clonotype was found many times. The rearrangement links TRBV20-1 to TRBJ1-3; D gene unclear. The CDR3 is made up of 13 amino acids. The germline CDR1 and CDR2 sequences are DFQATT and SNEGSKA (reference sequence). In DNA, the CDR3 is TGCGGAGGTGGATTAAGCTCTGGAAACACCATATATTTT. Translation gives CGGGLSSGNTIYF.

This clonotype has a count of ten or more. Written as DNA, the CDR3 is TGTGCCAGCAGTTTCCCGGACAGCTTTTCACCCCTCCACTTT. Translating it yields CASSFPDSFSPLHF. This chain links TRBV28 with TRBJ1-6; tentatively, D is TRBD1 (6 bases). The CDR3 contains 14 residues. Germline V CDR1 and CDR2: MDHEN, SYDVKM. V dropped 3 bases and J dropped 9 bases, with 12 bases sitting between them.

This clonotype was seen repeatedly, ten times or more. The CDR3 DNA sequence: TGTGCCAGCAGTTTAGAAGGGGCCAGAGCTGATGAGCAGTTCTTC. Amino acid sequence: CASSLEGARADEQFF. V gene TRBV12-3 or TRBV12-4 combines with J gene TRBJ2-1; perhaps TRBD1 as D (5 bases). V lost 1 base to trimming and J lost 8 bases, with 15 bases between them. CDR3 length: 15 residues.

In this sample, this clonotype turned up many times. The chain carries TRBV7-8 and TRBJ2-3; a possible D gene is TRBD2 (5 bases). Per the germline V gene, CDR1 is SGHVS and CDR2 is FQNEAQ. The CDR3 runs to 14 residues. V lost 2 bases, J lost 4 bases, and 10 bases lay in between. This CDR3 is CASSLSGRADTQYF. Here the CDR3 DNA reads TGTGCCAGCAGCTTAAGCGGTCGGGCAGATACGCAGTATTTT.

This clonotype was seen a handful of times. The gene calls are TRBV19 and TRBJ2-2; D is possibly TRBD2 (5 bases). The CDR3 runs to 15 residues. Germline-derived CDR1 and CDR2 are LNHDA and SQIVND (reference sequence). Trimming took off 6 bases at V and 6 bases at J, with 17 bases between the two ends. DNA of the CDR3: TGTGCCAGTAGCCCGTCCATTACTAGTGCCGGGGAGCTGTTTTTT. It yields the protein CASSPSITSAGELFF. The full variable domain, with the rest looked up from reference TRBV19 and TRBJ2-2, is DGGITQSPKYLFRKEGQNVTLSCEQNLNHDAMYWYRQDPGQGLRLIYYSQIVNDFQKGDIAEGYSVSREKKESFPLTVTSAQKNPTAFYLCASSPSITSAGELFFGEGSRLTVL.

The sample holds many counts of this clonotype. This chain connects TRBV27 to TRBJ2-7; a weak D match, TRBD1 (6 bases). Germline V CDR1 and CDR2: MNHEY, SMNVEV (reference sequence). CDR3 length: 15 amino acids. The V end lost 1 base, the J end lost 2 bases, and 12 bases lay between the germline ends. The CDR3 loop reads CASSLWGRGAYEQYF. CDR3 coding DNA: TGTGCCAGCAGTTTATGGGGCAGGGGAGCCTACGAGCAGTACTTC.

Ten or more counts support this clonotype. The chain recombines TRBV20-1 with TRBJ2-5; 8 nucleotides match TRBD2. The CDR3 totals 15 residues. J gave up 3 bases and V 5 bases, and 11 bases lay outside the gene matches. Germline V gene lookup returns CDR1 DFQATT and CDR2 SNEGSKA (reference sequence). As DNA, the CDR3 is TGCAGTGCTGCGCGGAGGAGCGGGGGTAAAGAGACCCAGTACTTC. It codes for CSAARRSGGKETQYF.

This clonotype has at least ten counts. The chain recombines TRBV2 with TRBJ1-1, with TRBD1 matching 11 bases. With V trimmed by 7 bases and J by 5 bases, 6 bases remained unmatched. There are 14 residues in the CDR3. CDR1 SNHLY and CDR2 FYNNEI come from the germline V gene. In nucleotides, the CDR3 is TGTGCCAGCATGGAGGACAGGGGGCTAACTGAAGCTTTCTTT. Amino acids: CASMEDRGLTEAFF. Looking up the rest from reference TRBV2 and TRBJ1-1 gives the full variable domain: EPEVTQTPSHQVTQMGQEVILRCVPISNHLYFYWYRQILGQKVEFLVSFYNNEISEKSEIFDDQFSVERPDGSNFTLKIRSTKLEDSAMYFCASMEDRGLTEAFFGQGTRLTVV.